The source of this T cell receptor beta chain is a study of cytomegalovirus exposure and HLA in healthy donors. Regarding the study as a whole: Later analysis identified several of the most significant clusters that appeared linked to common viral pathogens. Most TCR beta V segments were productive about 90% or about 30% of the time in an earlier analysis. A later analysis, which compared TCR beta chains of equal frequency, found the HLA-associated ones more clonally expanded.

The ends were cut back, 10 bases at V and 5 bases at J, with 13 bases in the middle. CDR1 is SGHRS and CDR2 is YFSETQ in the germline V gene. The CDR3 is 13 amino acids. While unrecorded immune exposures were likely, the donors were nominally healthy when sampled. Turning to this clone: Antigen specificity is unknown.

Primers included in the PCR were 60 Vbeta and 13 Jbeta primers. Data came from immunoSEQ multiplex PCR; TCRdb stores just in-frame clones and leaves some out. This sample contains about 120,000 clones. The sequenced material came from PBMCs. The V gene is TRBV5-1, the J gene TRBJ1-6; D remains unclear. The receptor comes from a man aged 30 to 45 in good health and CMV-seronegative. In DNA form, the CDR3 reads TGCGCCGATCCCGCCGGGGATAATTCACCCCTCCACTTT. Translating gives CADPAGDNSPLHF.